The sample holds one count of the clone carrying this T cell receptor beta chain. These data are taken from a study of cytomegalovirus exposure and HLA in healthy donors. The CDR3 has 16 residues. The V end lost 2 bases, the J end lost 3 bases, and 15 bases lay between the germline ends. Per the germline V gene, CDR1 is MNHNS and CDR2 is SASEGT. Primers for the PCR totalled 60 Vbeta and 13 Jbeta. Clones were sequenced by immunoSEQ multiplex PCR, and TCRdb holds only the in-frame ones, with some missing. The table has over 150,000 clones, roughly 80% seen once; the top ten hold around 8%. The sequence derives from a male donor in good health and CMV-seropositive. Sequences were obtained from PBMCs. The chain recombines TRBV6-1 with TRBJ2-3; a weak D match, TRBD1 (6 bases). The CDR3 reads CASSEFQGMGTDTQYF. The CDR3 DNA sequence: TGTGCCAGCAGTGAATTCCAGGGGATGGGGACAGATACGCAGTATTTT.